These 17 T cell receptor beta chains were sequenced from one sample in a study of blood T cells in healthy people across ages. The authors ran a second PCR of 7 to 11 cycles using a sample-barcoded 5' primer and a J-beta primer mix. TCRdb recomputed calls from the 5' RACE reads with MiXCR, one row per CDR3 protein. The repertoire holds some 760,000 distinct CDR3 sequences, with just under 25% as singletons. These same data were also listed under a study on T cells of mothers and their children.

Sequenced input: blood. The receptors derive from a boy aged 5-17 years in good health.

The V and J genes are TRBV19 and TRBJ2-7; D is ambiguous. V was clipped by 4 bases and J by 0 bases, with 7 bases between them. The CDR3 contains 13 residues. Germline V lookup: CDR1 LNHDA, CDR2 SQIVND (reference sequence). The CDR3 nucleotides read TGTGCCAGTAGTAAAGCCAGCTCCTACGAGCAGTACTTC. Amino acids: CASSKASSYEQYF.

The CDR3 DNA reads TGCAGTGCTAGAGATCTCGGGGTGGAGAAACTGTTTTTT. The encoded protein is CSARDLGVEKLFF. The chain recombines TRBV20-1 with TRBJ1-4; D unclear. The germline V and J ends were trimmed by 0 bases and 11 bases, with 13 bases remaining between them. Looked up from germline, CDR1 is DFQATT and CDR2 is SNEGSKA (reference sequence). The CDR3 runs to 13 residues.

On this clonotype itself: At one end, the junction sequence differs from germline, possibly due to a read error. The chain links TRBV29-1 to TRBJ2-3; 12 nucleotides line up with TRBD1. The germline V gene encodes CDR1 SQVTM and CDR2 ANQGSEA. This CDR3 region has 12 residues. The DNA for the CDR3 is TGCAGCGTTCGGGACAGGGGGCTCATTGATGACTTT. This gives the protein CSVRDRGLIDDF.

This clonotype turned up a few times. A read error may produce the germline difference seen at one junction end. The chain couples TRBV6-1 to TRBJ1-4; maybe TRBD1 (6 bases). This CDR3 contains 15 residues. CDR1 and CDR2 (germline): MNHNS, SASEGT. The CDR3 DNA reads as TGTGCCAGCAGTGGACAGGTTGCAACTAGTGAAAAACTGTTTTTT. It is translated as CASSGQVATSEKLFF.

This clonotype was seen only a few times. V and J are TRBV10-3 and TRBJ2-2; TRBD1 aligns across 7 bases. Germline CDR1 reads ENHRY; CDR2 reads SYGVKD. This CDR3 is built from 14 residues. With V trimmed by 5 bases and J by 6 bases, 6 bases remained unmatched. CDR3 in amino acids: CAISTLRGSGELFF. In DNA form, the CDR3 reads TGTGCCATCAGTACCCTCAGGGGGTCCGGGGAGCTGTTTTTT.

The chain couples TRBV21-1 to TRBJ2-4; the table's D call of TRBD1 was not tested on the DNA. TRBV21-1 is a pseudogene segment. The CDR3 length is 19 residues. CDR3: CAGGGEAGGVILAKNIQYF. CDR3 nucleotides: TGTGCCGGCGGCGGTGAGGCAGGGGGTGTTATACTAGCCAAAAACATTCAGTACTTC.

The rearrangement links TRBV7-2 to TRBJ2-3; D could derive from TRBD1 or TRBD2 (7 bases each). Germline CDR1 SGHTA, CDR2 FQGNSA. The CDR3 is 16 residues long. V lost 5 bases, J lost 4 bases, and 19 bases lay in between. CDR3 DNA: TGTGCCAGCAGCCCCAGGGGGGGAGTGATCGCAGATACGCAGTATTTT. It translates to CASSPRGGVIADTQYF. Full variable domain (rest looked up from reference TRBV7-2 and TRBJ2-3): GAGVSQSPSNKVTEKGKDVELRCDPISGHTALYWYRQSLGQGLEFLIYFQGNSAPDKSGLPSDRFSAERTGGSVSTLTIQRTQQEDSAVYLCASSPRGGVIADTQYFGPGTRLTVL.

CDR3 sequence reads: CASGGTRLGSTGELFF. DNA for the CDR3: TGTGCCAGTGGCGGGACTAGACTTGGGAGCACCGGGGAGCTGTTTTTT. The J gene is TRBJ2-2, the V gene TRBV2; 8 nucleotides agree with TRBD2. Germline trimming cut 9 bases from V and 4 bases from J; bases unmatched to any gene: 13. This CDR3 has 16 amino acids. Germline values: CDR1 SNHLY, CDR2 FYNNEI.

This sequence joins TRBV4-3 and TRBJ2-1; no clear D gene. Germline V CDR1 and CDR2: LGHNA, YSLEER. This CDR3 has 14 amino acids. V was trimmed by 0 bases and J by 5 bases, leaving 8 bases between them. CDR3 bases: TGCGCCAGCAGCCAAGACCTCCATGACAATGAGCAGTTCTTC. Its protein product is CASSQDLHDNEQFF.

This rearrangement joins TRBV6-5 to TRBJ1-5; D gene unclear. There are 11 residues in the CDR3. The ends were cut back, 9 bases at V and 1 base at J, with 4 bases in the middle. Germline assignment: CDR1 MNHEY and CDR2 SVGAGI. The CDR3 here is CASGSNQPQHF. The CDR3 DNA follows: TGTGCCAGTGGGAGCAATCAGCCCCAGCATTTT.

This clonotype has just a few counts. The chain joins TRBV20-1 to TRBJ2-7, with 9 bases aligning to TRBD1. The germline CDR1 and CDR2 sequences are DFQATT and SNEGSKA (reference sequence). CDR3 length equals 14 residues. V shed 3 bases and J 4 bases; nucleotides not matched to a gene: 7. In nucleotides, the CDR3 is TGCAGTGCTAGCGTCCGGGACAGGGATTACGAGCAGTACTTC. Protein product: CSASVRDRDYEQYF.

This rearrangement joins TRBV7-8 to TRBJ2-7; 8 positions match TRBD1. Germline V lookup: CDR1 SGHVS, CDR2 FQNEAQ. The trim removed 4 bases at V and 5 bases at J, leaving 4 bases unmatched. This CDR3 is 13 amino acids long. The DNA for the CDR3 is TGTGCCAGCAGCTCAAACAGGGGGAACGAGCAGTACTTC. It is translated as CASSSNRGNEQYF.

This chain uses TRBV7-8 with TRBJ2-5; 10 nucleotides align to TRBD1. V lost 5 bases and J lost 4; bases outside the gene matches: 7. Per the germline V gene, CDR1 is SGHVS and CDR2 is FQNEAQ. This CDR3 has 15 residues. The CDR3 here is CASSGRDRGSETQYF. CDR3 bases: TGTGCCAGCAGCGGCCGGGACAGGGGTTCAGAGACCCAGTACTTC.

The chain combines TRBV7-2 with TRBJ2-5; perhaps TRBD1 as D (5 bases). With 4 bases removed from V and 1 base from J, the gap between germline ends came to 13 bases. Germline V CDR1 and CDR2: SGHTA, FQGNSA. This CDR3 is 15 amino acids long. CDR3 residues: CASSWGGHGQETQYF. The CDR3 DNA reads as TGTGCCAGCAGCTGGGGCGGACACGGCCAAGAGACCCAGTACTTC.

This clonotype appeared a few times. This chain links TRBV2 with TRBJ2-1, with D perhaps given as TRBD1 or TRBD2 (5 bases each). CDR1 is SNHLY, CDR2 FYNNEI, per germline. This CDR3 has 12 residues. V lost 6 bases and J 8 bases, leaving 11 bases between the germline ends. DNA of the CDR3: TGTGCCAGCAGCGGACGAGGGGATGAGCAGTTCTTC. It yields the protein CASSGRGDEQFF.

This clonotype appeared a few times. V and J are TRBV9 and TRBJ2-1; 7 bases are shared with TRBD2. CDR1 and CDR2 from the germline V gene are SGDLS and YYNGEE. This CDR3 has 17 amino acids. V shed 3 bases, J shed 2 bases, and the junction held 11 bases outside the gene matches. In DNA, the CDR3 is TGTGCCAGCAGCGGCGCCGCGACGGGGGGTGCCTACAATGAGCAGTTCTTC. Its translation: CASSGAATGGAYNEQFF.

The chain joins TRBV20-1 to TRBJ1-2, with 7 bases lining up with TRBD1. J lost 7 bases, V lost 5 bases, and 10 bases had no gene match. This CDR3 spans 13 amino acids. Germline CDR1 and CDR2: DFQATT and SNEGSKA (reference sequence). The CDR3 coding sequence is TGCAGTGCTCCTCGGCTAGGGGACAGTGGCTACACCTTC. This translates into CSAPRLGDSGYTF.